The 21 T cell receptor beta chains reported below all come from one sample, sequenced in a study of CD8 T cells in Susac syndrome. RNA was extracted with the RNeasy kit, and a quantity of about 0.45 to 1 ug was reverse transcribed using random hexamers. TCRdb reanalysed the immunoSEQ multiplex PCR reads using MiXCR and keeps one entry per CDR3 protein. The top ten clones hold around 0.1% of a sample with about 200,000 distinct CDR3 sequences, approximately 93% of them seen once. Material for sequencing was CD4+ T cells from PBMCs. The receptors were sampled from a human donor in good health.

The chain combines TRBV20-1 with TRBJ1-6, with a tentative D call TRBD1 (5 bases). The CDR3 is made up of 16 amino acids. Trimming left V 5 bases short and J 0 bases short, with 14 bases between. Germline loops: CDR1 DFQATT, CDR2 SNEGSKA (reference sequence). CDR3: CSAYLTVPSYNSPLHF. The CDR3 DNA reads TGCAGTGCTTATTTGACAGTTCCCTCCTATAATTCACCCCTCCACTTT.

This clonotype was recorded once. The DNA of the CDR3 is TGCAGTGCTAGAGTAGGCTGGGGCACTCCCGATAATTCACCCCTCCACTTT. Translation gives CSARVGWGTPDNSPLHF. The chain employs TRBV20-1 and TRBJ1-6, with D possibly TRBD1 on 5 matching bases. Germline V lookup: CDR1 DFQATT, CDR2 SNEGSKA (reference sequence). CDR3 length: 17 residues. V was pared by 1 base and J by 5 bases, with 18 bases between.

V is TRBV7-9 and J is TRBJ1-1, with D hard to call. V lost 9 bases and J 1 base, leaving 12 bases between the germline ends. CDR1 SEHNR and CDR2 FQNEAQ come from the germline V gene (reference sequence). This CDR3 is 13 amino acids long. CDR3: CASARVSNTEAFF. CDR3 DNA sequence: TGTGCCAGTGCTAGGGTTTCGAACACTGAAGCTTTCTTT.

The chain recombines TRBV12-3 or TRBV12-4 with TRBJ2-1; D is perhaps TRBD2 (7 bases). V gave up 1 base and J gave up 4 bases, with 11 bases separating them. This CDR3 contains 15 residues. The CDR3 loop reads CASSLVAGAYNEQFF. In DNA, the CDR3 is TGTGCCAGCAGTTTAGTTGCGGGGGCTTACAATGAGCAGTTCTTC.

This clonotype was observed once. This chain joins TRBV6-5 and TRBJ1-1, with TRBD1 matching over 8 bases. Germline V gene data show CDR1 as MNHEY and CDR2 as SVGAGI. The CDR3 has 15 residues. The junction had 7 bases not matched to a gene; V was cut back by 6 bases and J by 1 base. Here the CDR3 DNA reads TGTGCCAGCAGCCCTATCGGACAGGGGAACACTGAAGCTTTCTTT. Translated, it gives CASSPIGQGNTEAFF.

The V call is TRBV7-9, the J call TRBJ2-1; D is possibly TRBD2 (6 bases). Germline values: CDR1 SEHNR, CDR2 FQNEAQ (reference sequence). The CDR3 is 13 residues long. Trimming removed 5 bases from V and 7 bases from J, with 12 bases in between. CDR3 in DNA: TGTGCCAGCAGCAACTGGGGGGTAAATGAGCAGTTCTTC. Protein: CASSNWGVNEQFF.

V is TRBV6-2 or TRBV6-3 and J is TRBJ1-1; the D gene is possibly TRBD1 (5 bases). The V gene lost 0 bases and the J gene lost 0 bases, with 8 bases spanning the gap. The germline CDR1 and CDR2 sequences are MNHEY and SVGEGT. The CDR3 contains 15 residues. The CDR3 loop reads CASSYSGRLNTEAFF. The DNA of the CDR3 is TGTGCCAGCAGTTACTCGGGACGGCTGAACACTGAAGCTTTCTTT.

CDR3 in amino acids: CASSRAGGPVNEQFF. In DNA, the CDR3 is TGTGCCAGCAGCCGAGCGGGGGGGCCGGTGAATGAGCAGTTCTTC. J is TRBJ2-1 and V is TRBV9; 10 nucleotides line up with TRBD2. J gave up 7 bases and V 4 bases, and 8 bases lay outside the gene matches. The CDR3 sequence is 15 residues long. The germline V gene has CDR1 SGDLS and CDR2 YYNGEE.

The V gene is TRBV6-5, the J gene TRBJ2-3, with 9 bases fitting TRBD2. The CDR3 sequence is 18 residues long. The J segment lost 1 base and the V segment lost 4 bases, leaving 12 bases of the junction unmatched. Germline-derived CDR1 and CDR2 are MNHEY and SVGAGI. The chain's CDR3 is CASSSGRAGGPGTDTQYF. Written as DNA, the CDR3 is TGTGCCAGCAGTTCCGGTCGTGCGGGGGGGCCTGGCACAGATACGCAGTATTTT.

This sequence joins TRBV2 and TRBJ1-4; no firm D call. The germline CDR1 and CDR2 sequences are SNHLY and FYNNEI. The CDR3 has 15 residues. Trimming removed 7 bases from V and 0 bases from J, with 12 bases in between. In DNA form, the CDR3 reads TGTGCCAGCATCGACTGGTCCTCAACTAATGAAAAACTGTTTTTT. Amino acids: CASIDWSSTNEKLFF.

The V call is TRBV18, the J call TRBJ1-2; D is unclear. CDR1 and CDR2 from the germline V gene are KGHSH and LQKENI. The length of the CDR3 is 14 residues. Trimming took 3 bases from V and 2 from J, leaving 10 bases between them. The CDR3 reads CASSPLLENYGYTF. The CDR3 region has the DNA TGTGCCAGCTCACCCTTATTGGAGAACTATGGCTACACCTTC.

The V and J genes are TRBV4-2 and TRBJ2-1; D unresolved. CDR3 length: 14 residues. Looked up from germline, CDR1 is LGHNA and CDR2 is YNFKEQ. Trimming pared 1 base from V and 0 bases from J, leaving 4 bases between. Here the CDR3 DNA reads TGTGCCAGCAGCCAAGGGGGCTCCTACAATGAGCAGTTCTTC. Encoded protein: CASSQGGSYNEQFF.

The CDR3 protein is CAWAGTRTSWDGGYTF. The CDR3, as DNA: TGTGCCTGGGCCGGGACAAGGACCTCTTGGGATGGCGGCTACACCTTC. The chain uses TRBV30 and TRBJ1-2; TRBD1 might be the D (6 bases). The CDR3 has 16 residues. Trimming took off 5 bases at V and 8 bases at J, with 27 bases between the two ends. Germline V gives CDR1 GTSNPN, CDR2 SVGIG (reference sequence).

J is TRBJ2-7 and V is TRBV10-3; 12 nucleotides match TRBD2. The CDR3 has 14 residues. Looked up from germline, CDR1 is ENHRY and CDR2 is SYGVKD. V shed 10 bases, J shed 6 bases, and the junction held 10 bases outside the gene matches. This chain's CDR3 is CASAGLAGTGEQYF. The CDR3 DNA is TGTGCCAGCGCAGGACTAGCGGGGACGGGCGAGCAGTACTTC.

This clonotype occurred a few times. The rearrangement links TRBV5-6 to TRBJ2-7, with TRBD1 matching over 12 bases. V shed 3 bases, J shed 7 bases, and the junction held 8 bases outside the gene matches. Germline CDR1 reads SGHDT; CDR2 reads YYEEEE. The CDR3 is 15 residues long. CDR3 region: CASSWGQGAGGEQYV. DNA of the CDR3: TGTGCCAGCAGCTGGGGACAGGGGGCAGGGGGTGAGCAGTACGTC.

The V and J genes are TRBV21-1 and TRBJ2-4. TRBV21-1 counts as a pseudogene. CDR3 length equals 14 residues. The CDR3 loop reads CASRGPKAKNIQYF. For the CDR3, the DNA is TGTGCCAGCAGAGGACCAAAAGCCAAAAACATTCAGTACTTC.

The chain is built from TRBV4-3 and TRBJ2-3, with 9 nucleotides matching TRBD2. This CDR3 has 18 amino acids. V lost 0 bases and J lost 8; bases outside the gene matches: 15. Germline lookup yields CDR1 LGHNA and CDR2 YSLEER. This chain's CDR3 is CASSQDLSGGAARGTQYF. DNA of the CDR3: TGCGCCAGCAGCCAAGATCTTAGCGGGGGCGCCGCTCGTGGTACGCAGTATTTT.

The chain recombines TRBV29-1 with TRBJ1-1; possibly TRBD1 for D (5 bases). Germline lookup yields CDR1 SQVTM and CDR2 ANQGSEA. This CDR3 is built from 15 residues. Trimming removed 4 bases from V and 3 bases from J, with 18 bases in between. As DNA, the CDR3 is TGCAGCGTTGGGGGCCCACAGGCAAGGGACACTGAAGCTTTCTTT. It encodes CSVGGPQARDTEAFF. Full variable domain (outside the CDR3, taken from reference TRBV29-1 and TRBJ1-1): SAVISQKPSRDICQRGTSLTIQCQVDSQVTMMFWYRQQPGQSLTLIATANQGSEATYESGFVIDKFPISRPNLTFSTLTVSNMSPEDSSIYLCSVGGPQARDTEAFFGQGTRLTVV.

The CDR3 DNA reads TGTGCCAGCAGCTTCGAGACAGGGAACACTGAAGCTTTCTTT. It yields the protein CASSFETGNTEAFF. The chain uses TRBV7-9 and TRBJ1-1, with TRBD1 as a possible D gene (6 bases). V was trimmed by 3 bases and J by 1 base, leaving 9 bases between them. The CDR3 has 14 residues. Germline values: CDR1 SEHNR, CDR2 FQNEAQ (reference sequence).

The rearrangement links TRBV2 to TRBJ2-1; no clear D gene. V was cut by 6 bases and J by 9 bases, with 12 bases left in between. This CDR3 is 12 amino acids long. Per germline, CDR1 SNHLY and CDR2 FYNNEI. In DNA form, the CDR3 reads TGTGCCAGCAGCCTGGAAGTGAGTGAGCAGTTCTTC. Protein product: CASSLEVSEQFF.

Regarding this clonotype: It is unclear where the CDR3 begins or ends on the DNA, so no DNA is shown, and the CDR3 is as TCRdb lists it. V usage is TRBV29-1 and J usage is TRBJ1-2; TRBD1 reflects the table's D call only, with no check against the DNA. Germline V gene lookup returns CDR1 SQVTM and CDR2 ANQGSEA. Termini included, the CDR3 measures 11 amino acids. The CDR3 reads CSVEAVGAGTF.